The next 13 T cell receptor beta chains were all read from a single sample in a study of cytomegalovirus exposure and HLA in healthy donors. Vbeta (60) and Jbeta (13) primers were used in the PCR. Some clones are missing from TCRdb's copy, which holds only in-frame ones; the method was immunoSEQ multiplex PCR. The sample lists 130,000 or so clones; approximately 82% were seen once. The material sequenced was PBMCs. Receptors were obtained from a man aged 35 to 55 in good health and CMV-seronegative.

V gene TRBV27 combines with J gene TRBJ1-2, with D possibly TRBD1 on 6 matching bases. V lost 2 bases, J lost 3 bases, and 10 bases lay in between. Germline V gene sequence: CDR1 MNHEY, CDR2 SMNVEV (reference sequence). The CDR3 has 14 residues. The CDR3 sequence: CASSLRGGDYGYTF. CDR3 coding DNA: TGTGCCAGCAGTTTACGGGGGGGCGACTATGGCTACACCTTC.

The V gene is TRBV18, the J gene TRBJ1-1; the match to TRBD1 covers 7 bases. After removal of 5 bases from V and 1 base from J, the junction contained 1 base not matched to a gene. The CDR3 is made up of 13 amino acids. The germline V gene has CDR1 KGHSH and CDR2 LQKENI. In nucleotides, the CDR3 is TGTGCCAGCTCAGGACAGGAGAACACTGAAGCTTTCTTT. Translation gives CASSGQENTEAFF. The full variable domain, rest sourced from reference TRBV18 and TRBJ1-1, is NAGVMQNPRHLVRRRGQEARLRCSPMKGHSHVYWYRQLPEEGLKFMVYLQKENIIDESGMPKERFSAEFPKEGPSILRIQQVVRGDSAAYFCASSGQENTEAFFGQGTRLTVV.

The chain's CDR3 is CASSLVGLAGVGDTQYF. CDR3 nucleotides: TGTGCCAGCAGCTTAGTTGGACTAGCGGGGGTCGGTGATACGCAGTATTTT. The genes are TRBV7-2 and TRBJ2-3; 13 bases are shared with TRBD2. This CDR3 region has 17 residues. V lost 1 base and J lost 6; bases outside the gene matches: 7. CDR1 and CDR2 (germline): SGHTA, FQGNSA.

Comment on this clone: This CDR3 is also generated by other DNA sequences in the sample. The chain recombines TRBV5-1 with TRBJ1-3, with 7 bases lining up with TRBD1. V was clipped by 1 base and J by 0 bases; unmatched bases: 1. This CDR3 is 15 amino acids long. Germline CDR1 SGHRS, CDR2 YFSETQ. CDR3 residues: CASSLTGDSGNTIYF. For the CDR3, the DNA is TGCGCCAGCAGCTTGACAGGGGACTCTGGAAACACCATATATTTT.

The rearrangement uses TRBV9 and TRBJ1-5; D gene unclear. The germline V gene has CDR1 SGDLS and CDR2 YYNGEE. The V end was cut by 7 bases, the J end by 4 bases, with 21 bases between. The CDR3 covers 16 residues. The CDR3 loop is CASVTRERRWNQPQHF. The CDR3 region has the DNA TGTGCCAGCGTAACCCGTGAACGCCGGTGGAATCAGCCCCAGCATTTT.

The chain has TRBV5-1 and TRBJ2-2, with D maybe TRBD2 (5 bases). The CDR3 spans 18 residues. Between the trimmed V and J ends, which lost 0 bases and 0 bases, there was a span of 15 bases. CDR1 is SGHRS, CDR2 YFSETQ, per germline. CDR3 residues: CASSLVFPGESNTGELFF. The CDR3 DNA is TGCGCCAGCAGCTTGGTGTTTCCCGGGGAATCGAACACCGGGGAGCTGTTTTTT.

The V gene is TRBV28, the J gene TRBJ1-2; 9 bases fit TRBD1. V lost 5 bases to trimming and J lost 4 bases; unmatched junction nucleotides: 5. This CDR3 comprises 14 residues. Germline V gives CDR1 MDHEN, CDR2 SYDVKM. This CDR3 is CASSEGQGVYGYTF. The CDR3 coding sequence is TGTGCCAGCAGTGAGGGACAGGGAGTCTATGGCTACACCTTC.

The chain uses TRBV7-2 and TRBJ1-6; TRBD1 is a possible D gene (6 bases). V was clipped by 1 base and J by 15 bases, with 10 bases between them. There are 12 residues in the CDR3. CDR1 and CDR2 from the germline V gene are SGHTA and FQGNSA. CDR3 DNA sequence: TGTGCCAGCAGCTTAGACAGGGCTCTCCTCCACTTT. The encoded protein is CASSLDRALLHF. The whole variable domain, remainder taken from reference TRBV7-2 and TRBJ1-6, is GAGVSQSPSNKVTEKGKDVELRCDPISGHTALYWYRQSLGQGLEFLIYFQGNSAPDKSGLPSDRFSAERTGGSVSTLTIQRTQQEDSAVYLCASSLDRALLHFGNGTRLTVT.

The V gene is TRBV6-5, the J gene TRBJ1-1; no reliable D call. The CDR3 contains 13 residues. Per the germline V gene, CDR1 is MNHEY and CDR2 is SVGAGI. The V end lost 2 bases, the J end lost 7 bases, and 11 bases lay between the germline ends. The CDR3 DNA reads TGTGCCAGCAGTTACATCGTGCCGGGTGAAGCTTTCTTT. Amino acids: CASSYIVPGEAFF.

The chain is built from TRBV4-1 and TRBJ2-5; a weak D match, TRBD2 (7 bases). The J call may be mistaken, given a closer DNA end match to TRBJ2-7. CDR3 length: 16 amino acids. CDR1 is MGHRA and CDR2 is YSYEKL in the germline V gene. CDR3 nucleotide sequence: TGCGCCAGCAGCCAAGTGTTGTCGGGGGGCGGGTACGAGCAGTACTTC. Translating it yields CASSQVLSGGGYEQYF.

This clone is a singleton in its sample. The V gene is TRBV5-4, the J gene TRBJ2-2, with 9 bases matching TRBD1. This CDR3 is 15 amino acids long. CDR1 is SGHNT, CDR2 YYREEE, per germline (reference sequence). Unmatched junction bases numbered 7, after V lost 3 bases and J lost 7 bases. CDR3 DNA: TGTGCCAGCAGCTCCGGGACAGGGTTTAGCGGGGAGCTGTTTTTT. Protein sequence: CASSSGTGFSGELFF. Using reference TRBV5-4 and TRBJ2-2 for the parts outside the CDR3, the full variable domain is ETGVTQSPTHLIKTRGQQVTLRCSSQSGHNTVSWYQQALGQGPQFIFQYYREEENGRGNFPPRFSGLQFPNYSSELNVNALELDDSALYLCASSSGTGFSGELFFGEGSRLTVL.

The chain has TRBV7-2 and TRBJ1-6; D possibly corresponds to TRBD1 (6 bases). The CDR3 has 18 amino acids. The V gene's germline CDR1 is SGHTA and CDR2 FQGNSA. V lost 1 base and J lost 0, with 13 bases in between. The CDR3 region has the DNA TGTGCCAGCAGCTTAGATCCAGGGGCTCTCTCCTATAATTCACCCCTCCACTTT. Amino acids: CASSLDPGALSYNSPLHF.

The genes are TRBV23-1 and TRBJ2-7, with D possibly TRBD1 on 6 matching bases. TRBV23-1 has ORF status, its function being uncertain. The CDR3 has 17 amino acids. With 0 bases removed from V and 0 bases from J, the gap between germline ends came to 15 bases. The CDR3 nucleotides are TGCGCCAGCAGTCAATCAGGAACACAGGGCGGCTCCTACGAGCAGTACTTC. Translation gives CASSQSGTQGGSYEQYF.